Included here is one T cell receptor (beta chain) sequence, with context. These data originate in a study of blood T cell repertoires in COVID-19. Germline CDR1 is MRHNA and CDR2 is SNTAGT. The CDR3 runs 19 residues. V gave up 8 bases and J gave up 2 bases; unmatched junction bases: 20. Sequencing used immunoSEQ multiplex PCR; TCRdb keeps in-frame clones, though not all of them. The repertoire holds about 340,000 clones, with over 70% as singletons. The V gene is TRBV6-4, the J gene TRBJ2-3; the match to TRBD2 covers 9 bases. Sequenced material: peripheral blood. This TCR was sampled from a woman in her forties or fifties with COVID-19, enrolled during active disease. The CDR3 sequence is CASPRVSGSGKVITDTQYF. The CDR3 region has the DNA TGTGCCAGCCCCCGCGTTAGCGGGAGTGGGAAGGTGATCACAGATACGCAGTATTTT.